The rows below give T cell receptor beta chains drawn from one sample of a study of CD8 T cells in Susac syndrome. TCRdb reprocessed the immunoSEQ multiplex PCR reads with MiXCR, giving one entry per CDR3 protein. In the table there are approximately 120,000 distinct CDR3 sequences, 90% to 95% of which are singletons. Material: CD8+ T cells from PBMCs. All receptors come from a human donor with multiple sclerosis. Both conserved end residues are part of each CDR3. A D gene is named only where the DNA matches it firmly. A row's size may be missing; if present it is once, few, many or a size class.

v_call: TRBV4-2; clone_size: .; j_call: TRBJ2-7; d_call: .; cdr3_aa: CASSQLGLRQNEQYF; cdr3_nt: TGTGCCAGCAGCCAACTGGGGCTCCGGCAGAACGAGCAGTACTTC
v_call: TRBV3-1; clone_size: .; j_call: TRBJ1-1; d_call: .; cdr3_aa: CASSQDPGNTEAFF; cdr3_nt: TGTGCCAGCAGCCAAGATCCCGGGAACACTGAAGCTTTCTTT
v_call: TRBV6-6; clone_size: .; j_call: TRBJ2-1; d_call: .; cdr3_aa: CASSQLTLYNEQFF; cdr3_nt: TGTGCCAGCAGTCAGCTCACCCTATACAATGAGCAGTTCTTC
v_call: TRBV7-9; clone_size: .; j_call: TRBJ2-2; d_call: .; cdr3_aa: CASSLLGRELFF; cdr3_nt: TGTGCCAGCAGCTTACTGGGGCGGGAGCTGTTTTTT
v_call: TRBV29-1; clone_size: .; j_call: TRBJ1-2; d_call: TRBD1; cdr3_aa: CSVATGWVDGYTF; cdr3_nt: TGCAGCGTTGCGACAGGGTGGGTCGATGGCTACACCTTC
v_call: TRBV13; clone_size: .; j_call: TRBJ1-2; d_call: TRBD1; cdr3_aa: CASSFGTGGGGGYTF; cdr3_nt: TGTGCCAGCAGCTTCGGGACAGGGGGCGGTGGTGGCTACACCTTC
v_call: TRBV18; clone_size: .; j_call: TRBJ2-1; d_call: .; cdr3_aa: CASSPFGQNSYNEQFF; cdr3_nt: TGTGCCAGCTCACCATTCGGACAGAACTCCTACAATGAGCAGTTCTTC
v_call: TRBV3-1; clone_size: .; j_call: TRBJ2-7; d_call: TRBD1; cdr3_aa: CASSPREGGEYEQYF; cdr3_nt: TGTGCCAGCAGTCCCAGAGAAGGGGGCGAATACGAGCAGTACTTC
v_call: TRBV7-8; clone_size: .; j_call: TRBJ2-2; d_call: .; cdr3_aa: CASSPPAQGGTGELFF; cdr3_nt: TGTGCCAGCAGCCCCCCGGCGCAGGGTGGCACCGGGGAGCTGTTTTTT
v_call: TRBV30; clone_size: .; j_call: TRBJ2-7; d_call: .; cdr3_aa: CAWRVLGSYEQYF; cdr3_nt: TGTGCCTGGAGGGTTTTAGGCTCCTACGAGCAGTACTTC
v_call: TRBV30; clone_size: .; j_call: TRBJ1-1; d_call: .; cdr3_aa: CAWSFGRTEAFF; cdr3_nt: TGTGCCTGGAGTTTTGGACGCACTGAAGCTTTCTTT
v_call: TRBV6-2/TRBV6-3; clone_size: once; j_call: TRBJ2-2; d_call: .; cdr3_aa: CASWSGELFF; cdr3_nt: TGTGCCAGCTGGTCCGGGGAGCTGTTTTTT
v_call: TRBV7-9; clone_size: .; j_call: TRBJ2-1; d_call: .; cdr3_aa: CASSFLLINEQFF; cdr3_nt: TGTGCCAGCAGCTTCCTCCTCATCAATGAGCAGTTCTTC
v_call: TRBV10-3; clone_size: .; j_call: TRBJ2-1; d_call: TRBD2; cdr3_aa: CAISPSGNVGEQFF; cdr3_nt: TGTGCCATCAGTCCTAGCGGTAACGTGGGTGAGCAGTTCTTC
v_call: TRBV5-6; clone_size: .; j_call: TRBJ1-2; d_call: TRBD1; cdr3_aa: CASSATGGYGYTF; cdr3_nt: TGTGCCAGCAGCGCGACAGGGGGCTATGGCTACACCTTC
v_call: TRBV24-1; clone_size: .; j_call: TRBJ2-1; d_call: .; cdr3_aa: CATSPRQVSEQFF; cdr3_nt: TGTGCCACCAGCCCACGACAGGTCAGTGAGCAGTTCTTC
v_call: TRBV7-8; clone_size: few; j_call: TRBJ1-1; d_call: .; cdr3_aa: CASSGRLNTEAFF; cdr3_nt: TGTGCCAGCAGCGGGCGGCTGAACACTGAAGCTTTCTTT
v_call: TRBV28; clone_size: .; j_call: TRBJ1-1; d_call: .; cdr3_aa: CASSQILAGDDTEAFF; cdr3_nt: TGTGCCAGCAGCCAAATTCTAGCGGGAGATGACACTGAAGCTTTCTTT
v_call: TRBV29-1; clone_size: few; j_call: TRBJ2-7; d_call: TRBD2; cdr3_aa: CSVDGHVGGEGSEQYF; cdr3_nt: TGCAGCGTGGATGGACACGTAGGAGGGGAGGGTAGCGAGCAGTACTTC
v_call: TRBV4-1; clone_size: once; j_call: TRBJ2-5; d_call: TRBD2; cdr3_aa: CASSPLASGKQETQYF; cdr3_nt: TGCGCCAGCAGCCCCCTGGCTAGCGGGAAACAAGAGACCCAGTACTTC
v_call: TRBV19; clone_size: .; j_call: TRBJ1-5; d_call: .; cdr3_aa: CASSITGLINQPQHF; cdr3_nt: TGTGCCAGTAGTATTACAGGGCTTATCAATCAGCCCCAGCATTTT
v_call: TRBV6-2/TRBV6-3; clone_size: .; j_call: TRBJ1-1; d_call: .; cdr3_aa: CASSHLSGMSNTEAFF; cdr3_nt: TGTGCCAGCAGTCACCTTTCAGGGATGTCGAACACTGAAGCTTTCTTT
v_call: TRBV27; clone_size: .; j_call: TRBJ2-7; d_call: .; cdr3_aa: CASSPRLRNYEQYF; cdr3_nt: TGTGCCAGCAGTCCCCGGTTGAGGAACTACGAGCAGTACTTC
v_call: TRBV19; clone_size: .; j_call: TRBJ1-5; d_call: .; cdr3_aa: CASSPLSNQPQHF; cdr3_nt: TGTGCCAGTAGTCCCCTTAGCAATCAGCCCCAGCATTTT
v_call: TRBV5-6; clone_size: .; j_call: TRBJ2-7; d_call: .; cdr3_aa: CASSFQAMDEQYF; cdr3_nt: TGTGCCAGCAGCTTCCAAGCCATGGACGAGCAGTACTTC
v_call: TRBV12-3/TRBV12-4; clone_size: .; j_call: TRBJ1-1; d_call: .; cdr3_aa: CASSFSWQEMLNTEAFF; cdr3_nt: TGTGCCAGCAGTTTCAGTTGGCAAGAAATGTTGAACACTGAAGCTTTCTTT
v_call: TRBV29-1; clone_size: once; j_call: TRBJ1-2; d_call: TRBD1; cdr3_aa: CSVEEGQGAGYGYTF; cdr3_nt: TGCAGCGTTGAAGAGGGACAGGGGGCAGGCTATGGCTACACCTTC
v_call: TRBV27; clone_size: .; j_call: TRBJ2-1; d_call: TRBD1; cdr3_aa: CASSLTGENEQFF; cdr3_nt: TGTGCCAGCAGTCTGACAGGGGAGAATGAGCAGTTCTTC
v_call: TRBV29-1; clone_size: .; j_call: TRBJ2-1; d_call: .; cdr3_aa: CSPKKAGLNYNEQFF; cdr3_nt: TGCAGCCCCAAGAAGGCAGGACTTAACTACAATGAGCAGTTCTTC
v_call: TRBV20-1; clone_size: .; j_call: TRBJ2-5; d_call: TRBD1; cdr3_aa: CSAFSGTENMQETQYF; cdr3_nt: TGCAGTGCTTTTTCCGGGACAGAGAACATGCAAGAGACCCAGTACTTC
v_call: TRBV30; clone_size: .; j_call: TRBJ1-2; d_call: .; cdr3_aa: CAWSVGRASHYGYTF; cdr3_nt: TGTGCCTGGAGTGTCGGCAGGGCTTCCCACTATGGCTACACCTTC
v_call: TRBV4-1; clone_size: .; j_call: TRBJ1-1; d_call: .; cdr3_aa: CASSRLGGSEAFF; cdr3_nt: TGCGCCAGCAGCCGTTTAGGGGGATCTGAAGCTTTCTTT
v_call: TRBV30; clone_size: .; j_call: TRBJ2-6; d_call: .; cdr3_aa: CACEGARSGANVLTF; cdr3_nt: TGTGCCTGTGAGGGAGCTCGGTCTGGGGCCAACGTCCTGACTTTC
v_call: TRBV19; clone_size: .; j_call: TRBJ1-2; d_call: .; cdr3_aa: CASRYPRGYGYTF; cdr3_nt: TGTGCCAGTAGATACCCACGAGGGTATGGCTACACCTTC
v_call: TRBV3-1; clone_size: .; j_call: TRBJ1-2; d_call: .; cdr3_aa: CASRESISGSGYTF; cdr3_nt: TGTGCCAGCCGAGAAAGCATCAGCGGATCTGGCTACACCTTC
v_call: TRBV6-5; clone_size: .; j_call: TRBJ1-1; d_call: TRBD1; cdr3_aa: CASSYTGEGTEAFF; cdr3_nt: TGTGCCAGCAGTTACACAGGGGAAGGAACTGAAGCTTTCTTT
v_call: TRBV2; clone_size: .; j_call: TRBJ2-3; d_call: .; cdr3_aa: CASSEEATSTDTQYF; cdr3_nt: TGTGCCAGCAGTGAGGAAGCGACTAGCACAGATACGCAGTATTTT
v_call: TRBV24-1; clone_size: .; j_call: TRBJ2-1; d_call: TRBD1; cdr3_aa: CATSDYELGQGVDEQFF; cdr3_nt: TGTGCCACCAGTGATTATGAATTGGGACAGGGGGTCGATGAGCAGTTCTTC
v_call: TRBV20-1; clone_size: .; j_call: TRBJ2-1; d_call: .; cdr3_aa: CSAGQAGHSYNEQFF; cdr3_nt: TGCAGTGCTGGCCAGGCGGGGCACTCCTACAATGAGCAGTTCTTC
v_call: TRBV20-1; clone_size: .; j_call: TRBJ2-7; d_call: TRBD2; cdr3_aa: CSARVAGEFYEQYF; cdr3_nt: TGCAGTGCCCGCGTGGCGGGAGAGTTCTACGAGCAGTACTTC
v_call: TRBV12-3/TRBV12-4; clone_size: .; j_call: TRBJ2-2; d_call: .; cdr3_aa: CASSLRRVEELFF; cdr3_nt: TGTGCCAGCAGCCTTCGGAGGGTAGAGGAGCTGTTTTTT
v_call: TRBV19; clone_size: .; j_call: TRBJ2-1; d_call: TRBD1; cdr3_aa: CASTDRVNEQFF; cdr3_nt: TGTGCCAGTACTGACAGGGTAAATGAGCAGTTCTTC
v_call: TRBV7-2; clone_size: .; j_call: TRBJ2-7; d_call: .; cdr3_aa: CASSLEVAETYEQYF; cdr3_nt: TGTGCCAGCAGCTTAGAAGTAGCGGAGACCTACGAGCAGTACTTC
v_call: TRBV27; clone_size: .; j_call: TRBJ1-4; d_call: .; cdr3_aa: CASKHPGGREKLFF; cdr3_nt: TGTGCCAGCAAGCACCCCGGGGGGAGGGAAAAACTGTTTTTT
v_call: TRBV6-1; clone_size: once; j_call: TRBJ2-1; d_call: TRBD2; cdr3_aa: CASSEGLAGSWGEQFF; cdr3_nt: TGTGCCAGCAGTGAGGGACTAGCGGGGTCTTGGGGTGAGCAGTTCTTC
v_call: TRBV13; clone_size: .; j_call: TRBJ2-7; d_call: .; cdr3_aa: CASSPWAGDRREQYF; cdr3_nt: TGTGCCAGCAGCCCCTGGGCAGGGGATCGCCGCGAGCAGTACTTC
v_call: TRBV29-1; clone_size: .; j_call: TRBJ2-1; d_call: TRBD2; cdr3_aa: CSVEGLAAYNEQFF; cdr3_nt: TGCAGCGTTGAGGGGCTAGCGGCATACAATGAGCAGTTCTTC
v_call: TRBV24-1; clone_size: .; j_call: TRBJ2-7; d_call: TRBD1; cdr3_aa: CATSDPGTGGARYF; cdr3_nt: TGTGCCACCAGTGATCCGGGGACAGGGGGAGCGAGGTACTTC
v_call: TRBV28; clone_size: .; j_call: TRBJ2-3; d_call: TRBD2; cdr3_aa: CASSLALGLAGSTDTQYF; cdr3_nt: TGTGCCAGCAGTTTAGCCCTAGGACTAGCGGGATCGACAGATACGCAGTATTTT
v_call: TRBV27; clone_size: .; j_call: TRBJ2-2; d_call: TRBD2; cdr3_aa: CASSLRLAGGGNTGELFF; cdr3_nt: TGTGCCAGCAGTCTTCGACTAGCGGGAGGTGGTAACACCGGGGAGCTGTTTTTT
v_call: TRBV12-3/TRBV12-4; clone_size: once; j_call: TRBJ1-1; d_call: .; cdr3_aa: CATTPPDGMNTEAFF; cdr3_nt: TGTGCCACCACCCCCCCCGACGGGATGAACACTGAAGCTTTCTTT
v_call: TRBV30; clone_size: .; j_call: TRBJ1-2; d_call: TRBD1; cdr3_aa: CAWSDSGTGLYGYTF; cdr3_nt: TGTGCCTGGAGTGACTCCGGGACAGGGCTCTATGGCTACACCTTC
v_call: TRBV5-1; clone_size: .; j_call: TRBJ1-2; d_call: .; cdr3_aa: CASSPEPDSIYGYTF; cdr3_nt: TGCGCCAGCAGCCCCGAACCCGACAGCATTTATGGCTACACCTTC
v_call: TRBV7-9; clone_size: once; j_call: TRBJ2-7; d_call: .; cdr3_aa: CASSLISAGPDEQYF; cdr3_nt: TGTGCCAGCAGCTTAATTTCGGCCGGGCCTGACGAGCAGTACTTC
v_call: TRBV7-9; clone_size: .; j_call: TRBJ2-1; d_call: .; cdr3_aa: CASREDWDEQFF; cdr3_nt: TGTGCCAGTAGAGAGGATTGGGATGAGCAGTTCTTC
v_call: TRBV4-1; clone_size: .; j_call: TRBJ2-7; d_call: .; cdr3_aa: CASSQWAGGDYEQYF; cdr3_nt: TGCGCCAGCAGCCAATGGGCAGGGGGGGACTACGAGCAGTACTTC
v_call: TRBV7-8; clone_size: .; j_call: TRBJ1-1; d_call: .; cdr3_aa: CASSPLTANTEAFF; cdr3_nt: TGTGCCAGCAGCCCGTTGACAGCGAACACTGAAGCTTTCTTT